The rows below give T cell receptor beta chains drawn from one sample of a study of response to subunit inactivated influenza vaccine. TCRdb called the RT-PCR reads again in MiXCR, with one record for every CDR3 protein. This table has hundreds of thousands of distinct CDR3 sequences, less than 25% appearing once. The sample in question was PBMCs from blood, obtained approximately 20 months after vaccination. These receptors all come from a man aged 50-75 years who received an inactivated influenza vaccine. The CDR3 runs from the conserved cysteine through the conserved F or W. The D gene is left open where the match is weak. A row's size may be missing; if present it is once, few, many or a size class.

d_call j_call v_call clone_size cdr3_aa cdr3_nt
TRBD2 TRBJ2-3 TRBV20-1 NA CSARLRGGTDTQYF TGCAGTGCTAGATTGCGGGGGGGTACAGATACGCAGTATTTT
NA TRBJ2-5 TRBV11-1 few CASSLVWGETQYF TGTGCCAGCAGCTTAGTTTGGGGTGAGACCCAGTACTTC
TRBD1 TRBJ1-1 TRBV14 NA CASSQGDRVLRQF TGTGCCAGCAGCCAAGGGGACAGGGTCCTAAGGCAATTT
NA TRBJ2-2 TRBV29-1 few CSTRDINTGELFF TGCAGCACCCGGGACATAAACACCGGGGAGCTGTTTTTT
NA TRBJ1-2 TRBV2 few CASTQRTGYTF TGTGCCAGCACTCAACGGACTGGCTACACCTTC
NA TRBJ2-7 TRBV27 NA CASSFGQSYEQYF TGTGCCAGCAGTTTCGGCCAATCCTACGAGCAGTACTTC
TRBD2 TRBJ2-2 TRBV11-2 few CASSPLAGGGLAGELFF TGTGCCAGCAGCCCTCTAGCGGGAGGGGGTTTGGCCGGGGAGCTGTTTTTT
NA TRBJ2-5 TRBV6-2/TRBV6-3 NA CASSLNLSRGGETQYF TGTGCCAGCAGTCTAAACCTTAGCAGGGGAGGGGAGACCCAGTACTTC
NA TRBJ1-1 TRBV27 many CASSLSGRNTEAFF TGTGCCAGCAGTTTATCGGGCCGGAACACTGAAGCTTTCTTT
TRBD2 TRBJ2-1 TRBV20-1 NA CSVQRGGSYNEQFF TGCAGTGTCCAGCGGGGGGGCTCCTACAATGAGCAGTTCTTC
TRBD2 TRBJ2-1 TRBV28 NA CASSLLTLAGNEQFF TGTGCCAGCAGTTTATTAACACTAGCGGGCAATGAGCAGTTCTTC
NA TRBJ2-2 TRBV28 NA CASSFKSTGELFF TGTGCCAGCAGTTTCAAAAGCACCGGGGAGCTGTTTTTT
NA TRBJ1-5 TRBV12-3/TRBV12-4 NA CASSLLERGVISNQPQHF TGTGCCAGCAGTCTCCTTGAGAGGGGAGTAATTAGCAATCAGCCCCAGCATTTT
NA TRBJ2-5 TRBV15 NA CATSRDPTGETQYF TGTGCCACCAGCAGAGACCCTACGGGAGAGACCCAGTACTTC
NA TRBJ2-6 TRBV12-3/TRBV12-4 NA CASSPPGQGDSGANVLTF TGTGCCAGCAGCCCCCCGGGACAAGGGGACTCTGGGGCCAACGTCCTGACTTTC
TRBD2 TRBJ2-3 TRBV12-3/TRBV12-4 once CASSSTGGGATDTQYF TGTGCCAGCAGTTCTACTGGCGGGGGGGCCACAGATACGCAGTATTTT
NA TRBJ1-2 TRBV6-2/TRBV6-3 many CASSYGPANYGYTF TGTGCCAGCAGTTACGGTCCGGCTAACTATGGCTACACCTTC
TRBD1 TRBJ2-7 TRBV5-4 NA CASSFTGAGSNEQYF TGTGCCAGCAGCTTCACAGGGGCGGGCTCCAACGAGCAGTACTTC
NA TRBJ1-6 TRBV6-1 many CASSEDPRANSPLHF TGTGCCAGCAGTGAAGACCCCCGAGCTAATTCACCCCTCCACTTT
TRBD1 TRBJ2-1 TRBV4-2 once CASSQDGTGSYNEQFF TGTGCCAGCAGCCAAGACGGGACAGGCTCCTACAATGAGCAGTTCTTC
NA TRBJ1-1 TRBV4-2 few CASSQAPNTEAFF TGTGCCAGCAGCCAAGCCCCGAACACTGAAGCTTTCTTT
NA TRBJ1-3 TRBV29-1 many CSGLLWPGNTIYF TGCAGCGGCCTTCTGTGGCCGGGAAACACCATATATTTT
NA TRBJ2-1 TRBV6-5 few CASSYYGRGEQFF TGTGCCAGCAGTTATTATGGTAGAGGGGAGCAGTTCTTC
NA TRBJ2-7 TRBV7-2 NA CASSSGRGYEQYF TGTGCCAGCAGCTCCGGACGGGGGTACGAGCAGTACTTC
NA TRBJ1-5 TRBV27 many CASSLSWVSNQPQHF TGTGCCAGCAGTTTATCGTGGGTTAGCAATCAGCCCCAGCATTTT
TRBD1 TRBJ2-2 TRBV7-9 NA CANSVSTGRNTGELFF TGTGCCAACAGCGTTTCGACAGGGCGGAACACCGGGGAGCTGTTTTTT
NA TRBJ2-3 TRBV5-1 NA CASSLAATTDTQYF TGCGCCAGCAGCTTGGCTGCCACCACAGATACGCAGTATTTT
NA TRBJ1-1 TRBV4-3 NA CASSPDEDTEAFF TGCGCCAGCAGCCCCGACGAGGACACTGAAGCTTTCTTT
NA TRBJ1-1 TRBV6-2/TRBV6-3 NA CASSTNGRGSVTEAFF TGTGCCAGCAGTACCAACGGGAGGGGAAGCGTCACTGAAGCTTTCTTT
NA TRBJ2-3 TRBV29-1 NA CSVEGSSTDTQYF TGCAGCGTAGAAGGATCAAGCACAGATACGCAGTATTTT
NA TRBJ2-7 TRBV6-5 NA CASSYSTGGAYEQYF TGTGCCAGCAGTTACTCAACAGGGGGGGCCTACGAGCAGTACTTC
NA TRBJ1-5 TRBV27 NA CASSLDGIYQPQHF TGTGCCAGCAGTTTAGATGGGATTTATCAGCCCCAGCATTTT
NA TRBJ2-1 TRBV1 NA CTSSQEGGSQFF TGCACCAGCAGCCAAGAAGGCGGGAGCCAGTTCTTC
NA TRBJ1-4 TRBV4-3 few CASSQDSGRYEELFF TGCGCCAGCAGCCAAGATTCCGGACGGTACGAAGAACTGTTTTTT
NA TRBJ1-5 TRBV12-3/TRBV12-4 NA CASSLETAPLNQPQHF TGTGCCAGCAGTTTAGAGACAGCACCACTCAATCAGCCCCAGCATTTT
TRBD2 TRBJ2-3 TRBV10-3 NA CAISGRVAGGTDTQYF TGTGCCATCAGTGGCCGCGTAGCGGGGGGCACAGATACGCAGTATTTT
TRBD1 TRBJ2-1 TRBV6-2/TRBV6-3 few CASLDRDYNEQFF TGTGCCAGCCTGGACAGGGATTACAATGAGCAGTTCTTC
NA TRBJ1-1 TRBV6-1 NA CATTPDWSTEAFF TGTGCCACGACCCCGGATTGGAGCACTGAAGCTTTCTTT
NA TRBJ2-5 TRBV12-3/TRBV12-4 NA CASSADSAQETQYF TGTGCCAGCAGTGCGGACAGCGCCCAGGAGACCCAGTACTTC
TRBD2 TRBJ2-2 TRBV4-2 NA CASSQDVAGGGTGELFF TGTGCCAGCAGCCAAGATGTAGCGGGGGGTGGTACCGGGGAGCTGTTTTTT
TRBD1 TRBJ2-7 TRBV29-1 once CSVEDNYGTENSYEQYF TGCAGCGTTGAAGATAACTATGGGACAGAGAATTCCTACGAGCAGTACTTC
NA TRBJ1-2 TRBV10-3 NA CAIKSGSGNYGYTF TGTGCCATCAAGAGCGGGTCAGGGAACTATGGCTACACCTTC
NA TRBJ2-7 TRBV6-2/TRBV6-3 NA CASSKGRNYEQYF TGTGCCAGCAGTAAGGGACGGAACTACGAGCAGTACTTC
NA TRBJ2-1 TRBV5-1 NA CASSLAGVARYNEQFF TGCGCCAGCAGCTTGGCCGGGGTTGCGAGGTACAATGAGCAGTTCTTC
TRBD2 TRBJ2-3 TRBV20-1 NA CSALPGGPIYTQYF TGCAGTGCCCTGCCGGGAGGGCCTATATATACGCAGTATTTT